The rows below give T cell receptor beta chains drawn from one sample of a study of blood T cells in healthy people across ages. A single record per CDR3 protein comes from TCRdb applying MiXCR to the 5' RACE reads. The table lists about 1.8 million distinct CDR3 sequences, 49% of them singletons. The sample comprised blood. These receptors were collected from a woman aged 35 to 49 in good health. Both conserved end residues are part of each CDR3. D genes are given only for firm matches. Size tells how often a clone was seen (once, few, many) or the class of an expanded clone, and some rows leave it out.

j_call cdr3_length v_call clone_size d_call cdr3_aa cdr3_nt
TRBJ2-1 15 TRBV6-5 - TRBD2 CASSYSNSGVDEQFF TGTGCCAGCAGTTACTCGAATAGCGGGGTCGATGAGCAGTTCTTC
TRBJ2-2 15 TRBV2 few - CASRSGWPNTGELFF TGTGCCAGCAGATCAGGGTGGCCGAACACCGGGGAGCTGTTTTTT
TRBJ1-1 11 TRBV5-1 - - CASSIGGEAFF TGCGCCAGCTCAATAGGGGGGGAAGCTTTCTTT
TRBJ2-3 15 TRBV20-1 once - CSAGTGLLNTDTQYF TGCAGTGCGGGAACGGGACTCCTAAACACAGATACGCAGTATTTT
TRBJ1-2 13 TRBV20-1 - - CSARGPQLYGYTF TGCAGTGCTAGAGGGCCTCAATTGTATGGCTACACCTTC
TRBJ1-2 11 TRBV29-1 few - CSVRDYYGYTF TGCAGCGTTCGCGACTACTATGGCTACACCTTC
TRBJ2-3 18 TRBV6-1 - TRBD1 CASSSRDRAPRSTDTQYF TGTGCCAGCAGTAGCCGGGACAGGGCACCCAGGAGCACAGATACGCAGTATTTT
TRBJ2-1 17 TRBV6-2/TRBV6-3 few - CASSYSRGAAEYNEQFF TGTGCCAGCAGTTACTCGAGAGGCGCCGCCGAGTACAATGAGCAGTTCTTC
TRBJ1-5 14 TRBV7-2 - - CASSSDPGGAFQHF TGTGCCAGCAGCTCTGACCCTGGCGGGGCATTCCAGCATTTT
TRBJ2-1 15 TRBV18 few - CASSTVGSFNNEQFF TGTGCCAGCTCTACGGTGGGGTCATTCAACAATGAGCAGTTCTTC
TRBJ2-1 15 TRBV11-2 - TRBD1 CASSYIDRGYNEQFF TGTGCCAGCAGCTACATCGACAGGGGGTACAATGAGCAGTTCTTC
TRBJ2-5 14 TRBV6-5 - - CASSYRGIQETQYF TGTGCCAGCAGTTACCGCGGAATCCAAGAGACCCAGTACTTC
TRBJ2-5 14 TRBV5-1 - - CASSLTTSLETQYF TGCGCCAGCAGCTTGACCACTTCCCTGGAGACCCAGTACTTC
TRBJ2-1 12 TRBV27 - - CASGLNLAKQFF TGTGCCAGCGGACTAAACCTAGCAAAGCAGTTCTTC
TRBJ2-5 14 TRBV6-5 few - CASSPLEWQETQYF TGTGCCAGCAGTCCACTGGAATGGCAAGAGACCCAGTACTTC
TRBJ1-1 14 TRBV6-5 once - CASRRNRLNTEAFF TGTGCCAGCAGACGTAACAGGTTGAACACTGAAGCTTTCTTT
TRBJ1-2 14 TRBV6-5 - - CASSSVPRGYGYTF TGTGCCAGCAGTTCGGTCCCCCGGGGCTATGGCTACACCTTC